The T cell receptor beta chain under discussion was sequenced for a study of cytomegalovirus exposure and HLA in healthy donors (dated by TCRdb to 2016 to 2017). Turning to the overall study: An earlier analysis of roughly 570 of the donors reported 276 Gb of sequence data and 95 million to 130 million unique TCR beta sequences obtained from some 200 million T cells. Approximately 300 gigabases of sequencing data and approximately 92 million unique TCR sequences made up an early release that covered approximately 650 HLA-typed donors. Of the roughly 400 genotyped donors, 81% fell in the genetic ancestry cluster associated with self-reported Caucasian donors. The study aimed to test whether cataloging public T cell receptors could reveal signatures of past pathogen exposure. The study profiled the T cell repertoires of about 640 subjects by immunosequencing and related them to cytomegalovirus serostatus. In addition to the first cohort of 666 subjects, a separate validation cohort of over 90 different subjects was used. High-throughput TCR immunosequencing, statistical association of individual TCRs with disease status, and machine learning were combined to predict cytomegalovirus infection status. To study patterns of TCR occurrence, a later analysis re-analyzed previously published TCR beta repertoires from more than 550 donors and added high-resolution HLA genotyping. In the later analysis, no new phenotypic data were used to find candidate immune exposures; instead, reliance was placed on TCR beta sequences and their occurrence across donors. An earlier analysis of around 640 of the donors used high-throughput TCR beta sequencing to judge whether each TCR beta V gene segment behaved as functional or pseudogenic. Donor age, sex, ethnicity and CMV serostatus were compiled alongside the repertoire data. Genome-wide SNP genotypes for about 65% of the roughly 670 donors were used in a later genetic analysis, which treated that subset as a discovery cohort. All discovery cohort repertoires had been generated using a single sequencing platform. Class I and class II HLA loci were covered by the typing at four-digit resolution. The number of typed donors differed by locus: about 620-630 for A, B, C, DRB1 and DQB1; 522 for DQA1; 606 for DPA1; and some 450 for DPB1. Four to six DR-DQ haplotypes were handled as single units for association and clustering, since linkage in the cohort was strong. On average, roughly 250,000 unique TCR beta nucleotide sequences were sequenced per donor among 398 genotyped donors of the cohort, with around 19% of those sequences being non-productive. Findings and caveats that apply to the study as a whole: In vitro tests confirmed that a few of the cytomegalovirus-associated TCR beta chains recognize cytomegalovirus antigens. The earlier analysis of 450 to 700 of the donors excluded about 16 rarely observed V segments, including chromosome 9 orphons, because counts were too low. The study gave a list of under 200 TCR beta chains associated with cytomegalovirus. Across donors, most TCR sequences were observed very rarely, whereas some public TCRs were present in many individuals. In both the original and validation cohorts, the classifier was reported to diagnose cytomegalovirus status with high specificity and sensitivity. According to a later analysis, TCR association rates differed among HLA loci, with DRB1 alleles showing the most associated TCRs and HLA-C alleles showing the fewest. In a later analysis, 16,951 TCR beta sequences were associated with specific HLA alleles at a false discovery rate of 0.05. Most CMV-associated TCR beta chains appeared to be HLA-restricted in a later analysis, and the HLA associations seemed to be driven largely by CMV exposure. For the cohort, immune exposure information was limited to CMV serostatus. Correlated functional status among segregating V segments might be attributable to linkage disequilibrium, but an unknown experimental factor could not be ruled out. Because HLA typing was missing for some donors at each locus, association tests included only the typed subset. According to a later genetic analysis, donors in an Asian-associated ancestry cluster had fewer N-insertions in productive TCRs than the roughly 670-donor mean. The sequencing pipeline was judged likely to have produced a cluster of highly shared sequence variants as a technical artifact. Sequencing depth was assumed to be roughly uniform across donors in the presence/absence analyses, though that assumption may not hold. According to the authors, the approach could potentially be generalized to other disease states and immunological phenotypes. In an earlier analysis of some 550 of the donors, most TCR beta V segments were observed in productive rearrangements about 87% or about 30% of the time, broadly matching IMGT annotations. The cohort was sequenced for TCR beta chains only, and without alpha or paired-chain data the features that could be detected were limited. Compared with equally common non-associated chains, HLA-associated TCR beta chains in a later analysis were more clonally expanded and had lower generation probabilities. V-gene and J-gene trimming of TCR beta chains was associated with a missense DCLRE1C variant in a later genetic analysis, and the association was replicated in an independent cohort. Some IMGT-functional V segments, including TRBV6-2 and TRBV6-3, could not be told apart with the 87-base-pair reads, so those segments were excluded. A further reported finding was that TCR beta sequences accurately predicted the HLA-A and HLA-B alleles for most subjects in the first cohort. Assigning TCR associations to individual alleles was difficult when HLA alleles, especially DR and DQ, strongly co-occurred. In a later analysis, several top co-occurrence clusters were reported to appear linked to parvovirus B19, influenza, CMV and Epstein-Barr virus.

The cohort consisted of 600 to 750 healthy bone marrow donors. All cohort members were sampled while nominally healthy, although unrecorded immune exposures were likely present. The donor tested CMV seronegative, placing the donor among the approximately 360 seronegative members of the cohort. Every donor gave a peripheral blood sample, and the peripheral blood mononuclear cells from that sample were used for TCR beta sequencing. The Qiagen DNeasy Blood Extraction Kit was used to extract genomic DNA from the blood cell samples. On this clone: What this receptor recognizes is not known. The input lacks base qualities; no much larger clone sits a single base away.

As encoded in the germline V gene, CDR1 is SGHVS while CDR2 is FQNEAQ. After removal of 5 bases from V and 2 bases from J, the junction retains 6 bases not matched to a gene. The CDR3 has 14 amino acids, counting the end cysteine and phenylalanine. Solely the CDR3 DNA is kept, with 42 bases framed from the first base. To prepare the library, the immunoSEQ multiplex PCR assay was applied. A mixture of 60 forward primers for TCR Vbeta segments and 13 reverse primers for TCR Jbeta segments was used in the multiplex PCR. The CDR3 region of rearranged TCR beta genes was amplified from genomic DNA with a multiplex PCR assay. The amplified TCR beta libraries were sequenced on the Illumina HiSeq System as 87-base-pair reads. The paper's data handling went like this. A later analysis tallied approximately 87 million unique TCR beta chains across the 666 repertoires, and around 9.9 million of those chains were shared by two or more donors. Raw reads were error-corrected and collapsed into unique sequences by a nearest-neighbor algorithm in which closely related sequences were merged to remove PCR and sequencing errors. CDR3 sequences were aligned to IMGT reference sequences to assign V, D and J gene segments. Each retained sequence needed at least a six-nucleotide match to both a V gene segment and a J gene segment. Rearrangements were called productive when the CDR3 lacked stop codons and stayed in frame with V and J; all others were non-productive. Following IMGT convention, CDR3 was defined as the stretch from the second conserved V-encoded cysteine up to the conserved J-encoded phenylalanine. The earlier analysis of about 590 of the donors excluded sequences that lacked an unambiguous match to a single V gene segment. In an earlier analysis of 587 of the donors, a V segment was called functional when productive rearrangements were above 56.7%, and segregating when the standard deviation between donors exceeded 5%. To diagnose cytomegalovirus status from the catalog of TCR beta chain sequences, a statistical classification framework was built. A later analysis assigned V and J genes by comparing TCR nucleotide sequences with IMGT/GENE-DB human TR gene sequences. In a later analysis, CDR3 sequences and most-parsimonious VDJ recombination scenarios were assigned using the TCRdist pipeline. A later analysis defined each TCR beta chain by its CDR3 amino acid sequence plus V-gene family, and excluded reads lacking a unique V-gene family. A later analysis removed nearly 600 highly shared, low-generation-probability nucleotide sequences to deal with suspected cross-contamination and a sequencing artifact. For each public chain, a later analysis derived a clonal expansion index from normalized ranks of inferred template counts within each repertoire. In a later analysis, generation probabilities were computed using a VDJ recombination model fitted to out-of-frame rearrangements, and the results were checked against IGoR. In a later analysis, TCR-TCR, TCR-HLA and TCR-CMV co-occurrence was scored with hypergeometric tests, and a repertoire-size bias correction was applied to TCR pairs. To estimate false discovery rates, a later analysis permuted the HLA or CMV assignments 20 times. In a later analysis, co-occurring TCRs were grouped using DBSCAN, and TCRdist sequence similarity was added for clustering within HLA-allele-positive subsets. For co-occurrence clustering, repertoires with fewer than 30,000 or more than 120,000 public chains were excluded, along with five repertoires with anomalous nucleotide sharing. Here the immuneACCESS table is served through TCRdb, limited to in-frame sequences with V and J called. Missing clones are a known gap in these copies; in checked studies unresolved V genes cover under half, and the rest lacks a known reason. V, J and clone size are those of that table, while D and trimming were read from the DNA. For this sample the table gives about 140,000 clones, of which nearly 85% were detected only once. The ten largest clones add up to more than 3% of the sample.

Material for sequencing was PBMCs. Recombination connected TRBV7-8 to TRBJ2-7; TRBD1 agrees with 7 junctional bases. The source is a male donor in good health and CMV-seronegative. In nucleotides, the sequence is TGTGCCAGCAGCCCCAGGACAGGCGCCTACGAGCAGTACTTC. Translated, it gives CASSPRTGAYEQYF.